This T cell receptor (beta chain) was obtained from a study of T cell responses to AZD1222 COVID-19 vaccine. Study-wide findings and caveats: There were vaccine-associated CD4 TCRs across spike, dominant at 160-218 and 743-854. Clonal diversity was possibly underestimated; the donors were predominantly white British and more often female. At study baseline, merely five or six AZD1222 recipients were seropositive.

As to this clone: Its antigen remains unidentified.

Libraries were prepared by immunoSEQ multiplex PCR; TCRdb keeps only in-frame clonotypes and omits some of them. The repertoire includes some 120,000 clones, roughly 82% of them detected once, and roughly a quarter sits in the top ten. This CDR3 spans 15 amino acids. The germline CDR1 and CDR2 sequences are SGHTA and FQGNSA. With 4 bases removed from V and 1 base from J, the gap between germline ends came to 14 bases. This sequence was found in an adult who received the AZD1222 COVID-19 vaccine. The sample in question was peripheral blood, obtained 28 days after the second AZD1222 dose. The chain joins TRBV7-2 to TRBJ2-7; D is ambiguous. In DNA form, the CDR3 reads TGTGCCAGCAGCTCGGGTCCAAAACTTTCCTACGAGCAGTACTTC. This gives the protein CASSSGPKLSYEQYF.